The following is a T cell receptor beta chain sequence with its context. As yet, its antigen is unknown. The CDR3 length is 15 residues. Per germline, CDR1 SGHRS and CDR2 YFSETQ. Trimming took 1 base from V and 7 from J, leaving 15 bases between them. The entry originates in a study of blood T cells in healthy people across ages. Donors gave about 9.3 milliliters of peripheral blood apiece. General observations from the study: Researchers said unsorted PBMCs prevented a conclusive naive versus antigen-experienced comparison. Long-lived donors had more naive CD4+ cells and higher diversity than aged donors.

Through a sample-barcoded 5' primer and a J-beta primer mix, a second PCR was run for roughly 6 to 12 cycles. One entry per CDR3 protein, called by TCRdb with MiXCR from the 5' RACE reads. Of about 1.5 million distinct CDR3 sequences in the sample, approximately 42% were seen once. The source of this sequence is a woman younger than 30 in good health. The chain joins TRBV5-1 to TRBJ2-1, with D maybe TRBD2 (7 bases). The source material was blood. The CDR3 DNA sequence: TGCGCCAGCAGCTTGTTAGAGGGAGGGGGTAATGAGCAGTTCTTC. The encoded protein is CASSLLEGGGNEQFF.